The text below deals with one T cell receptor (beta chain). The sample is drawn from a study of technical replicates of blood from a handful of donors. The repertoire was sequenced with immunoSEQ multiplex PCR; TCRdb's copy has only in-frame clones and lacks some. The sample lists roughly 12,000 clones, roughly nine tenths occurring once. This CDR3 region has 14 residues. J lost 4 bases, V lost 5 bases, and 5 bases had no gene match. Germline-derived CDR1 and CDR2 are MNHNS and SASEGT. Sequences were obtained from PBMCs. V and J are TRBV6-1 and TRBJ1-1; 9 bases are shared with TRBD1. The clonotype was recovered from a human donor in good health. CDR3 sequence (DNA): TGTGCCAGCAGTATACAGACAGGGGGCACTGAAGCTTTCTTT. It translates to CASSIQTGGTEAFF.